The next 17 T cell receptor beta chains were all read from a single sample in a study of blood T cells in healthy people across ages. The second PCR ran about 6 to 11 cycles with a sample-barcoded 5' primer and J-beta primers. TCRdb recomputed calls from the 5' RACE reads with MiXCR, one row per CDR3 protein. The table shows about 1.7 million distinct CDR3 sequences, with 25% to 30% occurring only once. The sequenced material came from blood. These TCRs come from a woman in her 30s in good health.

The chain employs TRBV7-2 and TRBJ1-4, with 9 nucleotides matching TRBD1. The CDR3 covers 18 residues. The trim removed 4 bases at V and 3 bases at J, leaving 12 bases unmatched. CDR1 and CDR2 from the germline V gene are SGHTA and FQGNSA. CDR3: CASSSRGDRARANEKLFF. The CDR3 DNA follows: TGTGCCAGCAGCTCCCGTGGGGACAGGGCGAGAGCTAATGAAAAACTGTTTTTT.

This clonotype was seen repeatedly, ten times or more. The chain carries TRBV2 and TRBJ1-2; D is ambiguous. V gave up 8 bases and J gave up 8 bases, with 9 bases separating them. The length of the CDR3 is 10 residues. Germline lookup yields CDR1 SNHLY and CDR2 FYNNEI. This CDR3 is CASSSVGYTF. The CDR3 coding sequence is TGTGCCAGCTCAAGTGTAGGCTACACCTTC.

This clonotype was seen a handful of times. This chain joins TRBV2 and TRBJ2-3; the D is unclear. CDR1 is SNHLY and CDR2 is FYNNEI in the germline V gene. This CDR3 spans 14 amino acids. Trimming left V 7 bases short and J 0 bases short, with 11 bases between. The CDR3 protein is CASTGVQSTDTQYF. As DNA, the CDR3 is TGTGCCAGCACAGGCGTCCAAAGCACAGATACGCAGTATTTT.

This clonotype was seen only a few times. The chain joins TRBV5-1 to TRBJ1-2, with TRBD1 matching over 7 bases. Per the germline V gene, CDR1 is SGHRS and CDR2 is YFSETQ. J lost 9 bases, V lost 4 bases, and 9 bases had no gene match. This CDR3 has 13 amino acids. CDR3 sequence (DNA): TGCGCCAGCAGCCTCCGGGACAGTGCCAGCTACACCTTC. Translating it yields CASSLRDSASYTF.

The chain uses TRBV27 and TRBJ2-4; D remains unclear. This CDR3 spans 15 amino acids. CDR1 and CDR2 (germline): MNHEY, SMNVEV (reference sequence). The V and J ends lost 5 bases and 0 bases respectively, with 11 bases between them. For the CDR3, the DNA is TGTGCCAGCAGTGTCAGCACTTTAGCCAAAAACATTCAGTACTTC. It specifies CASSVSTLAKNIQYF.

The table lists this clonotype with a few counts. The chain links TRBV7-9 to TRBJ1-4, with a possible D match to TRBD1 (5 bases). V dropped 4 bases and J dropped 8 bases, with 14 bases sitting between them. The length of the CDR3 is 14 residues. Germline V CDR1 and CDR2: SEHNR, FQNEAQ (reference sequence). CDR3 sequence: CASSSSGVNEKLFF. The DNA for the CDR3 is TGTGCCAGCAGCTCGTCGGGGGTCAACGAAAAACTGTTTTTT.

The chain carries TRBV11-2 and TRBJ2-1; D may be TRBD2 (5 bases). This CDR3 spans 13 amino acids. CDR1 and CDR2 from the germline V gene are SGHAT and FQNNGV. Trimming pared 2 bases from V and 8 bases from J, leaving 10 bases between. CDR3 residues: CASSLQLAYEQFF. DNA of the CDR3: TGTGCCAGCAGCTTACAGCTAGCCTATGAGCAGTTCTTC.

The rearrangement uses TRBV6-5 and TRBJ2-3; TRBD2 might be the D (7 bases). V was pared by 8 bases and J by 0 bases, with 18 bases between. The CDR3 has 16 amino acids. Germline-derived CDR1 and CDR2 are MNHEY and SVGAGI. CDR3 residues: CASPQGLAVSTDTQYF. Written as DNA, the CDR3 is TGTGCCAGCCCCCAGGGGCTAGCGGTTAGCACAGATACGCAGTATTTT.

In the case of this clonotype: A junction boundary mismatches the germline segment, possibly from a read error. The chain links TRBV18 to TRBJ2-2; possible D gene TRBD2, 5 bases. CDR3 length equals 12 residues. Germline V lookup: CDR1 KGHSH, CDR2 LQKENI. CDR3 coding DNA: TGTGCCAGCTCAAGCCGGACCGGGGAGCGGTTTTTT. Translated: CASSSRTGERFF.

The rearrangement uses TRBV12-3 or TRBV12-4 and TRBJ1-3; TRBD1 aligns across 8 bases. CDR3 size: 14 residues. Trimming cost V 6 bases and J 9 bases; bases outside gene matches: 10. The CDR3 region has the DNA TGTGCCAGCAGAAAACAGGGGGGTAGAGGCACCATATATTTT. Encoded protein: CASRKQGGRGTIYF.

This clonotype was observed a few times. This chain uses TRBV7-2 with TRBJ2-3; possibly TRBD2 for D (6 bases). This CDR3 contains 17 residues. Germline loops: CDR1 SGHTA, CDR2 FQGNSA. Trimming removed 0 bases at V and 0 bases at J, with 13 bases between. The CDR3 DNA sequence: TGTGCCAGCAGCTTAGCGCTTCGGGCGGGGAGCACAGATACGCAGTATTTT. Amino acid sequence: CASSLALRAGSTDTQYF.

This clonotype was seen more than once but under ten times. V usage is TRBV7-2 and J usage is TRBJ2-6, with D possibly being TRBD2 (6 bases). Trimming removed 4 bases at V and 0 bases at J, with 10 bases between. The CDR3 is 16 amino acids. Looked up from germline, CDR1 is SGHTA and CDR2 is FQGNSA. CDR3 protein: CASSWEASSGANVLTF. For the CDR3, the DNA is TGTGCCAGCAGCTGGGAGGCTAGCTCTGGGGCCAACGTCCTGACTTTC.

This chain joins TRBV4-2 and TRBJ1-5; possible D gene TRBD1, 5 bases. Between the trimmed V and J ends, which lost 7 bases and 0 bases, there was a span of 13 bases. This CDR3 is built from 15 residues. CDR1 is LGHNA, CDR2 YNFKEQ, per germline. CDR3 nucleotides: TGTGCCAGCATCTTGGACAACAATAGCAATCAGCCCCAGCATTTT. This translates into CASILDNNSNQPQHF.

This clonotype was seen more than once but under ten times. Here the CDR3 reads CSATRGTNGELFF. As DNA, the CDR3 is TGCAGTGCGACGAGGGGGACCAACGGGGAGCTGTTTTTT. The genes are TRBV20-1 and TRBJ2-2, with D possibly TRBD1 on 6 matching bases. Trimming pared 6 bases from V and 7 bases from J, leaving 15 bases between. This CDR3 is built from 13 residues. Germline lookup yields CDR1 DFQATT and CDR2 SNEGSKA (reference sequence).

This clonotype showed up many times. The CDR3 loop reads CASSLSHSGNEQFF. The CDR3, as DNA: TGTGCCAGCAGTTTATCACATTCGGGGAATGAGCAGTTCTTC. This chain connects TRBV12-3 or TRBV12-4 to TRBJ2-1; perhaps TRBD2 as D (5 bases). Between the trimmed V and J ends, which lost 2 bases and 7 bases, there was a span of 12 bases. This CDR3 is 14 amino acids long.

The DNA for the CDR3 is TGTGCCAGCAGCCAAGAAACTACCTATGGCTACACCTTC. As protein: CASSQETTYGYTF. The rearrangement uses TRBV4-2 and TRBJ1-2; D unclear. Germline V gene data show CDR1 as LGHNA and CDR2 as YNFKEQ. Trimming took 0 bases from V and 4 from J, leaving 6 bases between them. CDR3 length equals 13 residues.

V usage is TRBV29-1 and J usage is TRBJ1-6; 10 bases match TRBD1. Germline trimming cut 8 bases from V and 8 bases from J; bases unmatched to any gene: 9. The CDR3 is 14 residues long. Germline V gene data show CDR1 as SQVTM and CDR2 as ANQGSEA. The CDR3 DNA reads as TGCAGCATAAGAGATGGGACAGGGGATTCACCCCTCCACTTT. Translating it yields CSIRDGTGDSPLHF. The complete variable domain, with remaining parts taken from reference TRBV29-1 and TRBJ1-6, reads SAVISQKPSRDICQRGTSLTIQCQVDSQVTMMFWYRQQPGQSLTLIATANQGSEATYESGFVIDKFPISRPNLTFSTLTVSNMSPEDSSIYLCSIRDGTGDSPLHFGNGTRLTVT.